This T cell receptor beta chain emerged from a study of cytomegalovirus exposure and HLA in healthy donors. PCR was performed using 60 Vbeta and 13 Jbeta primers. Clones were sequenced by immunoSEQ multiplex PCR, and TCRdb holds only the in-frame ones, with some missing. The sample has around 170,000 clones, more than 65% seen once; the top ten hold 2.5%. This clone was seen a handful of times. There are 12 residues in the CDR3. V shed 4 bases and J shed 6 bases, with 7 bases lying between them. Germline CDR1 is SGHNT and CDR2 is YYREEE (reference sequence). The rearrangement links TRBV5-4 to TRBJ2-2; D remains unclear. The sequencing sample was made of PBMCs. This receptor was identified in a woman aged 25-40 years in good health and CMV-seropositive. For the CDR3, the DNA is TGTGCCAGCAGCGCGAGCGCCGGGGAGCTGTTTTTT. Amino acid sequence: CASSASAGELFF.